Listed here is a single T cell receptor (beta chain). The antigen is unknown. Expressed TCRB transcripts were sequenced because the entire RNA isolate underwent reverse transcription. Data came from immunoSEQ multiplex PCR; TCRdb stores just in-frame clones and leaves some out. The profile shows around 250,000 clones, over 20% of them singletons. The data stem from a study of beta chain features in type 1 diabetes. Whole-study findings and limits: Moderately but significantly shorter TCRB CDR3s were found in Type 1 diabetes patients in all four CD4+ subsets.

Trimming took off 7 bases at V and 7 bases at J, with 10 bases between the two ends. The CDR3 loop spans 10 amino acids. The germline CDR1 and CDR2 sequences are SQVTM and ANQGSEA. The chain recombines TRBV29-1 with TRBJ1-2; maybe TRBD1 (5 bases). Material: naive CD4+ T cells from blood. This TCR came from a woman between 35 and 50 years old with type 1 diabetes. The chain's CDR3 is CSGGEAGYTF. CDR3 sequence (DNA): TGCAGCGGAGGGGAGGCTGGCTACACCTTC.